This T cell receptor (beta chain) was sequenced for a study of Ad26.COV2.S vaccination and SARS-CoV-2 variants. The overall study: Administration of Ad26.COV2.S was intramuscular, either once or twice 56 days apart.

Sequenced by immunoSEQ multiplex PCR; TCRdb stores in-frame clones only, minus some. The sample lists around 450,000 clones; roughly nine tenths were seen once. The V and J ends lost 3 bases and 3 bases respectively, with 14 bases between them. There are 15 residues in the CDR3. The germline V gene has CDR1 SGHTA and CDR2 FQGNSA. Treatment reported: around 19 received Ad26.COV2.S at low or high dose, single or two shots; 5 received placebo; per-sample allocation not given. On day 63 after the first injection, vaccine and placebo recipients gave samples. This chain connects TRBV7-2 to TRBJ1-1; tentative D call: TRBD1 (5 bases). Sequences were derived from peripheral blood, sampled in a trial of Ad26.COV2.S vaccine versus placebo. This clonotype was sampled from a person aged 18-60 years who received the Ad26.COV2.S COVID-19 vaccine or a placebo. The CDR3 DNA follows: TGTGCCAGCAGCTTCGCAGGGAGTCCCGACACTGAAGCTTTCTTT. It specifies CASSFAGSPDTEAFF.